This T cell receptor (beta chain) was captured by sequencing in a study of blood T cell repertoires in COVID-19 (dated by TCRdb to the early 2020s). Study-level background: Collaborator samples came from the United States, Italy and Spain and covered acute and convalescent phases of COVID-19. The material from the prospective study consisted of cDNA or gDNA derived from T cells, B-cell-depleted T cells, or PBMCs. Subjects who had been exposed to COVID-19, were actively infected with it, or had recovered from it provided the deeply sampled blood TCRbeta repertoires that made up the dataset. The repertoires were released in a freely available public database meant as a resource for research on the immune response to SARS-CoV-2. The samples were drawn from the first 160 participants of the ongoing ImmuneRACE study and from under 1,500 subjects provided by 6 global collaborators. A de-identified subject ID, COVID-19 status, age in years and sex were almost always included in the sample metadata. Where available, HLA class I and class II types were obtained from metadata supplied by the sample provider rather than from assay-based typing. What the authors observed across the whole study: Clinical and demographic metadata were provided uncurated, with the amount varying by source and participant.

Collaborating institutions collected whole blood in K2EDTA tubes following their own protocols. For TCRbeta analysis, collaborators shipped samples as frozen whole blood, isolated PBMCs, or DNA extracted from either of those sample types. In its sample, this clone was seen a few times. The antigen it recognizes is unknown. Base qualities are not recorded, but no much larger clone differs from it by a single base. TCRbeta CDR3 regions were amplified from genomic DNA using the immunoSEQ Assay, a bias-controlled multiplex PCR. Turning to the authors' computational methods: Nucleated cell counts per sample were estimated from amplification of reference gene primers within the assay. Sequence reads were collapsed and filtered to measure the absolute abundance of every unique TCRbeta CDR3 rearrangement. For each sample, productive Simpson clonality was calculated as the square root of Simpson's diversity index over productive rearrangements. Not all clones reach the TCRdb copy of this immuneACCESS table, which keeps in-frame sequences only. Checked studies attribute under half of the gap to unresolved V genes and leave the rest unexplained. For V, J and clone size, that table is used; D and trimming come from the DNA. This sample has about 160,000 clones in its table, and 70% to 90% of those were observed once. Together, the top ten hold less than 3.5% of the sample.

Inclusive of the bounding cysteine and phenylalanine, the CDR3 is 18 residues long. The sequence is cut down to CDR3 DNA, 54 bases in frame from base 1. From the germline V gene, CDR1 is MGHRA and CDR2 is YSYEKL. Here V drops 1 base and J drops 3 bases, and the junction holds 4 bases not matched to any gene. Recombination connected TRBV4-1 to TRBJ2-3, with 16 bases in between that match TRBD2. Sequenced: peripheral blood. The sequence came from a man aged 70-80 years with acute or convalescent COVID-19. In nucleotide form, the sequence is TGCGCCAGCAGCCAAGTAGGGACTAGCGGGAGGGGGACAGATACGCAGTATTTT. Its translation reads: CASSQVGTSGRGTDTQYF.